Listed here are 17 T cell receptor beta chains from one sample, sequenced in a study of OX40 agonist ivuxolimab in advanced cancers. Sequencing used immunoSEQ multiplex PCR; TCRdb keeps in-frame clones, though not all of them. The repertoire has approximately 40,000 clones, around 89% of them found once; the top ten carry 20% to 25%. The sample here was CD4+ or CD8+ T cells sorted from blood, taken in a trial of the OX40 agonist ivuxolimab. The source of these receptors is an adult with an advanced solid tumor such as melanoma, head and neck, liver or kidney cancer.

The V call is TRBV9, the J call TRBJ1-5; TRBD1 is a possible D gene (5 bases). Germline V CDR1 and CDR2: SGDLS, YYNGEE. The CDR3 contains 14 residues. Trimming took off 4 bases at V and 0 bases at J, with 8 bases between the two ends. The CDR3 nucleotides read TGTGCCAGCAGCCCCGGGGCTAGCAATCAGCCCCAGCATTTT. Amino acid sequence: CASSPGASNQPQHF.

The rearrangement joins TRBV4-1 to TRBJ2-7, with a tentative D call TRBD1 (5 bases). Trimming removed 1 base from V and 3 bases from J, with 19 bases in between. The CDR3 spans 17 residues. Germline V gives CDR1 MGHRA, CDR2 YSYEKL. CDR3: CASSQGPPSGPIYEQYF. CDR3 nucleotides: TGCGCCAGCAGCCAAGGCCCGCCATCAGGGCCAATCTACGAGCAGTACTTC.

The J gene is TRBJ1-5, the V gene TRBV7-2, with D perhaps matching TRBD1 (5 bases). Between the trimmed V and J ends, which lost 6 bases and 0 bases, there was a span of 12 bases. CDR1 SGHTA and CDR2 FQGNSA come from the germline V gene. CDR3 length: 15 amino acids. This CDR3 is CASSDRRYSNQPQHF. CDR3 DNA: TGTGCCAGCAGTGACAGAAGATATAGCAATCAGCCCCAGCATTTT.

The chain combines TRBV6-5 with TRBJ2-7; D gene unclear. V lost 2 bases and J 0 bases, leaving 8 bases between the germline ends. There are 14 residues in the CDR3. Germline CDR1 reads MNHEY; CDR2 reads SVGAGI. The CDR3 nucleotides are TGTGCCAGCAGTTACCACCTCGGCTCCTACGAGCAGTACTTC. It yields the protein CASSYHLGSYEQYF.

The V and J genes are TRBV4-1 and TRBJ2-7, with D perhaps TRBD2 (6 bases). Germline CDR1 is MGHRA and CDR2 is YSYEKL. Trimming pared 4 bases from V and 1 base from J, leaving 11 bases between. The CDR3 is made up of 14 amino acids. Written as DNA, the CDR3 is TGCGCCAGCAGCCCTTTAGCGGAGTCCTACGAGCAGTACTTC. This codes for CASSPLAESYEQYF.

The chain uses TRBV29-1 and TRBJ2-7; 9 bases fit TRBD1. The V and J ends lost 4 bases and 2 bases, in that order; junction bases with no gene match: 6. CDR1 and CDR2 (germline): SQVTM, ANQGSEA. This CDR3 spans 14 amino acids. CDR3 region: CSVARTGETYEQYF. The CDR3 bases are TGCAGCGTTGCCCGGACAGGGGAAACCTACGAGCAGTACTTC.

The chain has TRBV5-1 and TRBJ2-1; D remains unclear. Trimming pared 0 bases from V and 10 bases from J, leaving 8 bases between. The CDR3 totals 12 residues. The germline V gene has CDR1 SGHRS and CDR2 YFSETQ. CDR3: CASSLGGYEQFF. The CDR3 DNA reads as TGCGCCAGCAGCTTGGGTGGGTACGAGCAGTTCTTC.

The chain joins TRBV5-6 to TRBJ2-3, with D unresolved. The V and J ends lost 1 base and 2 bases respectively, with 14 bases between them. Germline lookup yields CDR1 SGHDT and CDR2 YYEEEE. This CDR3 has 16 amino acids. The chain's CDR3 is CASSLSGRRHTDTQYF. CDR3 nucleotide sequence: TGTGCCAGCAGCTTGTCGGGCAGGCGCCACACAGATACGCAGTATTTT.

The V call is TRBV4-1, the J call TRBJ2-7, with a weak D call TRBD1 (7 bases). Germline CDR1 reads MGHRA; CDR2 reads YSYEKL. The V gene lost 1 base and the J gene lost 3 bases, with 19 bases spanning the gap. The CDR3 spans 17 residues. Written as DNA, the CDR3 is TGCGCCAGCAGCCAAGGGCCCCGGGCAGGGGGGCACTACGAGCAGTACTTC. Its translation is CASSQGPRAGGHYEQYF.

The genes are TRBV7-5 and TRBJ2-5. TRBV7-5 is noted as a pseudogene. This CDR3 comprises 14 residues. Here the CDR3 DNA reads TGTGCCAGAAGCCGCACGTGTTGTCAAGAGACCCAGTACTTC. It encodes CARSRTCCQETQYF.

J is TRBJ2-7 and V is TRBV28; D possibly corresponds to TRBD1 (5 bases). CDR1 MDHEN and CDR2 SYDVKM come from the germline V gene. This CDR3 region has 12 residues. V dropped 7 bases and J dropped 5 bases, with 12 bases sitting between them. CDR3 amino acids: CASNHQGHEQYF. The DNA for the CDR3 is TGTGCCAGCAATCACCAGGGCCACGAGCAGTACTTC.

The chain links TRBV9 to TRBJ2-1; 7 positions agree with TRBD2. The CDR3 loop spans 16 amino acids. Germline V gene sequence: CDR1 SGDLS, CDR2 YYNGEE. The ends lost 0 bases at V and 1 base at J; junction bases unmatched: 4. The CDR3 region is CASSVAGRESYNEQFF. The DNA for the CDR3 is TGTGCCAGCAGCGTAGCTGGGCGGGAGTCCTACAATGAGCAGTTCTTC.

The chain has TRBV11-3 and TRBJ2-7; TRBD1 matches 8 bases. The CDR3 has 15 amino acids. Trimming took 4 bases from V and 2 from J; bases not matched to a gene: 7. Germline CDR1 reads SGHNT; CDR2 reads YENEEA. The CDR3 loop reads CASSSGTGGPYEQYF. CDR3 coding DNA: TGTGCCAGCAGCTCCGGGACAGGCGGCCCCTACGAGCAGTACTTC.

The CDR3 region is CASSVVGSWGIEQFF. The CDR3 nucleotides are TGTGCCAGCAGCGTAGTGGGCTCCTGGGGCATTGAGCAGTTCTTC. This rearrangement joins TRBV9 to TRBJ2-1; D may be TRBD1 (5 bases). Germline V gives CDR1 SGDLS, CDR2 YYNGEE. V was clipped by 0 bases and J by 9 bases, with 16 bases between them. The CDR3 loop spans 15 amino acids. The full variable domain, with the rest looked up from reference TRBV9 and TRBJ2-1, is DSGVTQTPKHLITATGQRVTLRCSPRSGDLSVYWYQQSLDQGLQFLIQYYNGEERAKGNILERFSAQQFPDLHSELNLSSLELGDSALYFCASSVVGSWGIEQFFGPGTRLTVL.

The chain is built from TRBV28 and TRBJ1-3, with D hard to call. Trimming pared 2 bases from V and 4 bases from J, leaving 18 bases between. This CDR3 comprises 17 residues. Looked up from germline, CDR1 is MDHEN and CDR2 is SYDVKM. The CDR3 region has the DNA TGTGCCAGCAGTTTACGACTTACGCCTTCGACAGGAAACACCATATATTTT. Translation gives CASSLRLTPSTGNTIYF. Combining the CDR3 with reference TRBV28 and TRBJ1-3 gives the whole variable domain DVKVTQSSRYLVKRTGEKVFLECVQDMDHENMFWYRQDPGLGLRLIYFSYDVKMKEKGDIPEGYSVSREKKERFSLILESASTNQTSMYLCASSLRLTPSTGNTIYFGEGSWLTVV.

This chain joins TRBV12-5 and TRBJ1-2; no definite D call. With 0 bases removed from V and 4 bases from J, the gap between germline ends came to 12 bases. The germline V gene has CDR1 LGHNT and CDR2 FRNRAP. The CDR3 covers 15 residues. CDR3 in amino acids: CASGLVPGPAYGYTF. For the CDR3, the DNA is TGTGCTAGTGGTTTGGTTCCCGGTCCCGCCTATGGCTACACCTTC. The full variable domain, rest sourced from reference TRBV12-5 and TRBJ1-2, is DARVTQTPRHKVTEMGQEVTMRCQPILGHNTVFWYRQTMMQGLELLAYFRNRAPLDDSGMPKDRFSAEMPDATLATLKIQPSEPRDSAVYFCASGLVPGPAYGYTFGSGTRLTVV.

This chain connects TRBV4-1 to TRBJ1-1; D is unclear. Trimming pared 8 bases from V and 3 bases from J, leaving 19 bases between. This CDR3 is built from 15 residues. The germline CDR1 and CDR2 sequences are MGHRA and YSYEKL. CDR3 loop: CASRRLQNQHTEAFF. In nucleotides, the CDR3 is TGCGCCAGCCGCCGGCTCCAGAACCAGCACACTGAAGCTTTCTTT.